The rows below give T cell receptor beta chains drawn from one sample of a study of blood T cells in healthy people across ages. MiXCR was run by TCRdb on the 5' RACE reads, yielding one entry per CDR3 protein. The sample contains 920,000 or so distinct CDR3 sequences, roughly 45% of which appear only once. Material for sequencing was blood. These receptors all stem from a woman in her sixties or seventies in good health. CDR3s include the opening cysteine and the closing phenylalanine or tryptophan. D genes are given only for firm matches. Rows give clone size only sometimes, using once, few, many, or a class for an expanded clone.

abundance: few
j_gene: TRBJ2-7
v_gene: TRBV6-1
d_gene: TRBD2
CDR3aa: CASRRPTGGRAGYEQYF
CDR3nt: TGTGCCAGCAGACGTCCTACGGGAGGGAGAGCAGGCTACGAGCAGTACTTC

abundance: .
j_gene: TRBJ2-5
v_gene: TRBV4-1
d_gene: TRBD2
CDR3aa: CASSQDGLAGGRLETQYF
CDR3nt: TGCGCCAGCAGCCAAGATGGGCTAGCGGGAGGAAGGTTAGAGACCCAGTACTTC

abundance: .
j_gene: TRBJ2-4
v_gene: TRBV20-1
d_gene: .
CDR3aa: CSATGENIQYF
CDR3nt: TGCAGTGCTACAGGGGAAAACATTCAGTACTTC

abundance: few
j_gene: TRBJ1-1
v_gene: TRBV29-1
d_gene: .
CDR3aa: CSARTRVSNTEAFF
CDR3nt: TGCAGCGCTCGCACCAGGGTATCGAACACTGAAGCTTTCTTT

abundance: .
j_gene: TRBJ1-5
v_gene: TRBV18
d_gene: .
CDR3aa: CASSPSRLTETNQPQHF
CDR3nt: TGTGCCAGCTCACCAAGTCGATTGACAGAGACCAATCAGCCCCAGCATTTT

abundance: few
j_gene: TRBJ2-3
v_gene: TRBV11-2
d_gene: .
CDR3aa: CASSRDTPTDTQYF
CDR3nt: TGTGCCAGCAGCCGGGACACCCCCACAGATACGCAGTATTTT

abundance: .
j_gene: TRBJ2-3
v_gene: TRBV12-3/TRBV12-4
d_gene: TRBD2
CDR3aa: CASSLAGRDYTDTQYF
CDR3nt: TGTGCCAGCAGTTTGGCGGGGAGGGATTACACAGATACGCAGTATTTT

abundance: .
j_gene: TRBJ2-1
v_gene: TRBV12-3/TRBV12-4
d_gene: TRBD2
CDR3aa: CASSFWRAGADEQFF
CDR3nt: TGTGCCAGCAGTTTCTGGAGAGCGGGAGCAGATGAGCAGTTCTTC

abundance: .
j_gene: TRBJ1-6
v_gene: TRBV7-9
d_gene: TRBD1
CDR3aa: CASSFRRQGNNSPLHF
CDR3nt: TGTGCCAGCAGCTTCCGTCGACAGGGAAATAATTCACCCCTCCACTTT

abundance: many
j_gene: TRBJ2-3
v_gene: TRBV6-5
d_gene: .
CDR3aa: CASSYSGASTDTQYF
CDR3nt: TGCGCCAGCAGCTACAGCGGTGCTAGCACAGATACGCAGTATTTT

abundance: few
j_gene: TRBJ1-2
v_gene: TRBV6-1
d_gene: .
CDR3aa: CASRPWGAAGTANYGYTF
CDR3nt: TGTGCCAGCAGACCCTGGGGGGCAGCAGGGACGGCTAACTATGGCTACACCTTC

abundance: .
j_gene: TRBJ2-1
v_gene: TRBV10-3
d_gene: TRBD2
CDR3aa: CAISVGGRAEQFF
CDR3nt: TGTGCCATCAGTGTCGGCGGGAGGGCTGAGCAGTTCTTC

abundance: few
j_gene: TRBJ2-7
v_gene: TRBV10-3
d_gene: TRBD1
CDR3aa: CAISGTGYEQYF
CDR3nt: TGTGCCATCAGTGGGACAGGTTACGAGCAGTACTTC

abundance: .
j_gene: TRBJ2-3
v_gene: TRBV11-2
d_gene: .
CDR3aa: CASSFDRSTDTQYF
CDR3nt: TGTGCCAGCAGCTTCGACAGGAGCACAGATACGCAGTATTTT

abundance: .
j_gene: TRBJ2-1
v_gene: TRBV7-3
d_gene: .
CDR3aa: CASSYDGAYNEQFF
CDR3nt: TGTGCCAGCAGCTACGACGGAGCCTACAATGAGCAGTTCTTC

abundance: .
j_gene: TRBJ2-7
v_gene: TRBV6-5
d_gene: TRBD1
CDR3aa: CASKGTGDSYEQYF
CDR3nt: TGTGCCAGCAAGGGGACAGGGGACTCCTACGAGCAGTACTTC

abundance: .
j_gene: TRBJ1-1
v_gene: TRBV18
d_gene: .
CDR3aa: CASSPSGGADTEAFF
CDR3nt: TGTGCCAGCTCACCGTCGGGGGGGGCAGACACTGAAGCTTTCTTT

abundance: .
j_gene: TRBJ2-1
v_gene: TRBV10-3
d_gene: TRBD2
CDR3aa: CAISEGLAGWDEQFF
CDR3nt: TGTGCCATCAGTGAGGGACTAGCGGGATGGGATGAGCAGTTCTTC

abundance: few
j_gene: TRBJ2-6
v_gene: TRBV5-5
d_gene: TRBD1
CDR3aa: CASSRDSGPGANVLTF
CDR3nt: TGTGCCAGCAGCCGGGACAGCGGTCCAGGGGCCAACGTCCTGACTTTC

abundance: .
j_gene: TRBJ2-3
v_gene: TRBV29-1
d_gene: .
CDR3aa: CSIGGLVDTQYF
CDR3nt: TGCAGCATCGGTGGTCTGGTAGATACGCAGTATTTT

abundance: .
j_gene: TRBJ2-1
v_gene: TRBV20-1
d_gene: .
CDR3aa: CSARDFRGGEEQFF
CDR3nt: TGCAGTGCTAGAGATTTCAGGGGGGGCGAGGAGCAGTTCTTC

abundance: .
j_gene: TRBJ2-1
v_gene: TRBV27
d_gene: TRBD2
CDR3aa: CASTPGRDYNEQFF
CDR3nt: TGTGCCAGCACCCCGGGGAGGGACTACAATGAGCAGTTCTTC

abundance: few
j_gene: TRBJ1-6
v_gene: TRBV5-1
d_gene: .
CDR3aa: CASSLGAVAGEAPLHF
CDR3nt: TGCGCCAGCAGCTTGGGCGCGGTGGCAGGGGAAGCACCCCTCCACTTT

abundance: .
j_gene: TRBJ2-1
v_gene: TRBV12-3/TRBV12-4
d_gene: TRBD2
CDR3aa: CASRITSGSGNEQFF
CDR3nt: TGTGCCAGCCGGATAACTAGCGGGAGTGGTAATGAGCAGTTCTTC

abundance: few
j_gene: TRBJ2-1
v_gene: TRBV11-2
d_gene: .
CDR3aa: CASSLDLSGVYNEQFF
CDR3nt: TGTGCCAGCAGCTTAGATCTCAGCGGAGTCTACAATGAGCAGTTCTTC

abundance: few
j_gene: TRBJ2-5
v_gene: TRBV20-1
d_gene: TRBD2
CDR3aa: CSARARSGSGKKTQYF
CDR3nt: TGCAGTGCTAGAGCCCGATCGGGAAGCGGGAAGAAGACCCAGTACTTC

abundance: few
j_gene: TRBJ2-7
v_gene: TRBV12-5
d_gene: .
CDR3aa: CASGSPTASYEQYF
CDR3nt: TGTGCTAGTGGTTCACCGACAGCCTCCTACGAGCAGTACTTC

abundance: few
j_gene: TRBJ2-7
v_gene: TRBV29-1
d_gene: .
CDR3aa: CSVERQPVLHEQYF
CDR3nt: TGCAGCGTTGAGCGGCAACCGGTTCTCCACGAGCAGTACTTC

abundance: .
j_gene: TRBJ2-1
v_gene: TRBV5-1
d_gene: TRBD2
CDR3aa: CASSRVAGGSYNEQFF
CDR3nt: TGCGCCAGCAGTAGAGTAGCGGGAGGTTCCTACAATGAGCAGTTCTTC

abundance: .
j_gene: TRBJ1-1
v_gene: TRBV4-1
d_gene: .
CDR3aa: CASSQDDGEAFF
CDR3nt: TGCGCCAGCAGCCAAGACGACGGAGAAGCTTTCTTT

abundance: .
j_gene: TRBJ2-1
v_gene: TRBV3-1
d_gene: TRBD2
CDR3aa: CASSHELAGFNEQFF
CDR3nt: TGTGCCAGCAGTCATGAACTAGCGGGATTCAATGAGCAGTTCTTC

abundance: .
j_gene: TRBJ2-7
v_gene: TRBV12-3/TRBV12-4
d_gene: TRBD2
CDR3aa: CASSQPGLALHEQYF
CDR3nt: TGTGCCAGCAGTCAACCGGGACTAGCTCTCCACGAGCAGTACTTC

abundance: .
j_gene: TRBJ1-2
v_gene: TRBV2
d_gene: TRBD1
CDR3aa: CASSDGQVGAFYGYTF
CDR3nt: TGTGCCAGCAGTGATGGACAGGTGGGGGCCTTCTATGGCTACACCTTC

abundance: .
j_gene: TRBJ2-4
v_gene: TRBV3-1
d_gene: .
CDR3aa: CASSRGTEKNIQYF
CDR3nt: TGTGCCAGCAGCCGCGGGACAGAGAAAAACATTCAGTACTTC

abundance: few
j_gene: TRBJ1-6
v_gene: TRBV7-2
d_gene: .
CDR3aa: CASSSHTGASTSPLHF
CDR3nt: TGTGCCAGCAGCTCTCACACCGGGGCTTCAACTTCACCCCTCCACTTT

abundance: .
j_gene: TRBJ1-6
v_gene: TRBV20-1
d_gene: .
CDR3aa: CSARDPDSPRGNSPLHF
CDR3nt: TGCAGTGCTAGAGACCCCGACAGCCCGCGGGGGAATTCACCCCTCCACTTT

abundance: .
j_gene: TRBJ1-5
v_gene: TRBV5-5
d_gene: .
CDR3aa: CASSKRTRGNQPQHF
CDR3nt: TGTGCCAGCAGCAAGAGGACGCGGGGCAATCAGCCCCAGCATTTT

abundance: .
j_gene: TRBJ2-7
v_gene: TRBV28
d_gene: .
CDR3aa: CASYTSGAYEQYF
CDR3nt: TGTGCCAGCTACACTTCGGGGGCTTACGAGCAGTACTTC

abundance: .
j_gene: TRBJ2-7
v_gene: TRBV20-1
d_gene: TRBD2
CDR3aa: CSARDSGRFYEQYF
CDR3nt: TGCAGTGCTAGGGATAGCGGGAGATTCTACGAGCAGTACTTC

abundance: .
j_gene: TRBJ2-7
v_gene: TRBV27
d_gene: TRBD2
CDR3aa: CASSPGRAGDNEQYF
CDR3nt: TGTGCCAGCAGTCCGGGACGAGCGGGAGATAATGAGCAGTACTTC

abundance: once
j_gene: TRBJ2-1
v_gene: TRBV14
d_gene: .
CDR3aa: CASSPLKGVNEQFF
CDR3nt: TGTGCCAGCAGCCCCCTTAAGGGGGTCAATGAGCAGTTCTTC

abundance: .
j_gene: TRBJ2-1
v_gene: TRBV9
d_gene: .
CDR3aa: CASSGIARVEQFF
CDR3nt: TGTGCCAGCAGCGGAATAGCCCGCGTTGAGCAGTTCTTC